The rows below give T cell receptor beta chains drawn from one sample of a study of T cell changes during pregnancy in multiple sclerosis. Only in-frame clones appear in the TCRdb table, and some are missing; sequencing was by immunoSEQ multiplex PCR. Here the sample spans around 96,000 clones, around 92% being singletons. The sequencing here drew on peripheral blood, taken in the third trimester of pregnancy. These receptors came from a female donor with multiple sclerosis, enrolled in a pregnancy study. Both conserved end residues are part of each CDR3. D genes are given only for firm matches. Clone size is not always given. Where it is, it says once, few, many or a class for expanded clones.

J,D,V,size,DNA,CDR3
TRBJ2-3,TRBD1,TRBV7-9,-,TGTGCCAGCCGGGGACAGCTCCAAGATACGCAGTATTTT,CASRGQLQDTQYF
TRBJ2-7,TRBD2,TRBV7-2,-,TGTGCCAGCAGCGCTAGTCTAGCGGTTAGCTCCTACGAGCAGTACTTC,CASSASLAVSSYEQYF
TRBJ2-7,TRBD2,TRBV15,-,TGTGCCACCAGCAGGAGCGGGAGAATAGACGAGCAGTACTTC,CATSRSGRIDEQYF
TRBJ2-5,TRBD2,TRBV13,-,TGTGCCAGCAGTTCAGTAGCGGGGGCGCAAGAGACCCAGTACTTC,CASSSVAGAQETQYF
TRBJ1-4,TRBD1,TRBV10-2,-,TGCGCCAGCAGTGAGTCGGGACAGGGGGCAACTAATGAAAAACTGTTTTTT,CASSESGQGATNEKLFF
TRBJ2-3,TRBD1,TRBV5-1,-,TGCGCCAGCAGCTCTGGTGGGACAGGTTTAGATACGCAGTATTTT,CASSSGGTGLDTQYF
TRBJ2-2,TRBD1,TRBV28,once,TGTGCCAGCAGTTTTCAGGGGGCTTGGGAGCTGTTTTTT,CASSFQGAWELFF
TRBJ2-7,TRBD2,TRBV19,-,TGTGCCAGTAGTACCCCCGGTATGGGCGGGAGGAGTTACGAGCAGTACTTC,CASSTPGMGGRSYEQYF
TRBJ2-3,-,TRBV18,-,TGTGCCAGCTCACCACCGAACATGCTAGGCACAGATACGCAGTATTTT,CASSPPNMLGTDTQYF
TRBJ2-7,-,TRBV7-2,-,TGTGCCAGCAGCTTAGTTCTCGAGCAGTACTTC,CASSLVLEQYF
TRBJ2-1,TRBD2,TRBV5-1,-,TGCGCCAGCAGCTTCCCTAGCGGGAGGGTCCACAATGAGCAGTTCTTC,CASSFPSGRVHNEQFF
TRBJ2-3,TRBD2,TRBV7-9,-,TGTGCCAGCAGCTACCTAGCGGGAGGCACAGATACGCAGTATTTT,CASSYLAGGTDTQYF
TRBJ2-7,TRBD1,TRBV18,-,TGTGCCAGCTCAGGACAGGGGGCGCAGGGCGAGCAGTACTTC,CASSGQGAQGEQYF
TRBJ2-1,TRBD2,TRBV19,once,TGTGCCAGTAGTACAAGACTAGCGGGGGCCTACAATGAGCAGTTCTTC,CASSTRLAGAYNEQFF
TRBJ2-1,-,TRBV4-3,-,TGCGCCAGCAGCCCCGTCCTCTACCAAGGGGTTTGGTTCTTC,CASSPVLYQGVWFF
TRBJ1-2,TRBD1,TRBV28,-,TGTGCCAGCAGTTTAGAACAGGGGGTCAGTGGCTACACCTTC,CASSLEQGVSGYTF